A selection of T cell receptor beta chains follows, all from one sample in a study of shared clonotypes between healthy human individuals. Sequenced by immunoSEQ multiplex PCR; TCRdb stores in-frame clones only, minus some. The table has 2,500,000 or so clones, 92% seen once. Specimen: naive CD4+ T cells from PBMCs. These receptors were taken from a man aged 18 to 29 in good health. Some clones in this sample may be carry-over from other donors' samples. Each CDR3 is given with its conserved first and last residue. D genes are given only for firm matches. Clone size is stated in some rows and not others, as once, few, many or a class when expanded.

cdr3_length	v_call	clone_size	d_call	j_call	cdr3_nt	cdr3_aa
13	TRBV29-1	.	.	TRBJ2-7	TGCAGCGCGCGCCGGGCCACAGGATTAGAGCAGTACTTC	CSARRATGLEQYF
16	TRBV19	once	TRBD2	TRBJ2-1	TGTGCCAGTAGGGGACCGAGCGGGAGTACCAACAATGAGCAGTTCTTC	CASRGPSGSTNNEQFF
14	TRBV18	few	TRBD2	TRBJ2-5	TGTGCCAGCTCACCAGCGGGAGGGAGAGAGACCCAGTACTTC	CASSPAGGRETQYF
14	TRBV7-3	.	TRBD1	TRBJ2-3	TGTGCCAGCAGTCGGACAGGGGGGACAGATACGCAGTATTTT	CASSRTGGTDTQYF
12	TRBV11-2	.	.	TRBJ1-4	TGTGCCAGCAGCCAGAATACCGGGACGTGTTTTTTT	CASSQNTGTCFF
20	TRBV7-8	.	TRBD2	TRBJ2-5	TGTGCCAGCAGCCCGCCGGGAGGGTTGCGGGAGGGCCTGAGTAGCCAGACCCAGTACTTC	CASSPPGGLREGLSSQTQYF
20	TRBV18	.	TRBD1	TRBJ1-5	TGTGCCAGCTCACCGAGACAGGGAACAAGCGATTGGAAGAGCAATCAGCCCCAGCATTTT	CASSPRQGTSDWKSNQPQHF
14	TRBV7-9	.	.	TRBJ1-4	TGTGCCAGCAGCTCCTGGGACATGGGTGACGAACTGTTTTTT	CASSSWDMGDELFF
16	TRBV5-1	.	TRBD2	TRBJ2-3	TGCGCCAGCAGCTTGCCGAGCGGGGGAGTCACAGATACGCAGTATTTT	CASSLPSGGVTDTQYF
14	TRBV28	once	.	TRBJ2-6	TGTGCCAGCAGCACTCCCGGTGGGGCCAACGTCCTGACTTTC	CASSTPGGANVLTF
16	TRBV28	.	.	TRBJ2-1	TGTGCCAGCAGTTCCGGGGGGACAGAGTCCTACAATGAGCAGTTCTTC	CASSSGGTESYNEQFF
17	TRBV18	.	.	TRBJ2-4	TGTGCCAGCTCACCAGTAGGGACTTCCTTAGCCAAAAACATTCAGTACTTC	CASSPVGTSLAKNIQYF
14	TRBV7-9	.	.	TRBJ1-4	TGTGCCAGCAGCTTCGGGGTGGGAAATGAAAAACTGTTTTTT	CASSFGVGNEKLFF
15	TRBV10-2	.	.	TRBJ1-5	TGCGCCACCACCCCCGGCGGCGCCACCGGGCAGCCCCAGCATTTT	CATTPGGATGQPQHF
14	TRBV28	.	.	TRBJ1-2	TGTGCCAGCAGTTTACCCGCGGGAAACTATGGCTACACCTTC	CASSLPAGNYGYTF
11	TRBV2	.	.	TRBJ1-1	TGTGCCAGTGGCCTAGGTGGGAGAGCTTTCTTT	CASGLGGRAFF
12	TRBV7-8	.	.	TRBJ2-5	TGTGCCAGCATCCGATTGGGAGAGACCCAGTACTTC	CASIRLGETQYF
16	TRBV29-1	.	TRBD1	TRBJ1-1	TGCAGCGTCGTCTATATCGGACAGGATATGAACACTGAAGCTTTCTTT	CSVVYIGQDMNTEAFF
15	TRBV5-1	.	TRBD1	TRBJ2-7	TGCGCCAGCAGCCTCACCGGGACAGCTTTCTACGAGCAGTACTTC	CASSLTGTAFYEQYF
15	TRBV2	.	.	TRBJ2-3	TGTGCCAGCAGGGAAAGGACAGATTCAACAGATACGCAGTATTTT	CASRERTDSTDTQYF
16	TRBV2	.	TRBD2	TRBJ2-7	TGTGCCAGCATTCTGGGACTAGCGGGAGGACCGGACGAGCAGTACTTC	CASILGLAGGPDEQYF
16	TRBV25-1	once	TRBD1	TRBJ1-2	TGTGCCAGCAGTGATCTATCCCAGGGGGGCGACTATGGCTACACCTTC	CASSDLSQGGDYGYTF
15	TRBV7-2	.	TRBD2	TRBJ2-5	TGTGCCAGCAGCTTAGAGGCTAGCGGGATCGGGACCCAGTACTTC	CASSLEASGIGTQYF
14	TRBV2	.	.	TRBJ2-5	TGTGCCAGCAGACGGGACACCATAGGGGAGACCCAGTACTTC	CASRRDTIGETQYF
13	TRBV30	.	.	TRBJ1-5	TGTGCCTGGAGTGGTCAAAACTATCAGCCCCAGCATTTT	CAWSGQNYQPQHF
14	TRBV14	.	TRBD1	TRBJ2-7	TGTGCCAGCAGCCAGATACAGGGGGTTAACGAGCAGTACTTC	CASSQIQGVNEQYF
13	TRBV27	.	TRBD1	TRBJ1-2	TGTGCCAGCAGTTTAAGACAGGGTGGTGGCTACACCTTC	CASSLRQGGGYTF
18	TRBV28	.	TRBD2	TRBJ2-5	TGTGCCAGCAGGAAGCGAGGGACTAGCGGGAGGGAATTGAAGACCCAGTACTTC	CASRKRGTSGRELKTQYF
17	TRBV4-3	.	TRBD2	TRBJ2-1	TGCGCCAGCAGCCAAGATCGGACGGGAGGGCGGTGGGATGAGCAGTTCTTC	CASSQDRTGGRWDEQFF
16	TRBV5-1	.	.	TRBJ2-3	TGCGCCAGCAGCTCGGGACTCTTATGGAGCACAGATACGCAGTATTTT	CASSSGLLWSTDTQYF
14	TRBV6-4	.	TRBD2	TRBJ2-1	TGTGCCAGCAGTGCTGGCGGGAGGGGGGGTGAGCAGTTCTTC	CASSAGGRGGEQFF
14	TRBV7-9	.	TRBD1	TRBJ1-2	TGTGCCAGCAGCTTAGGGCAGGGGGAGCCTGGCTACACCTTC	CASSLGQGEPGYTF
15	TRBV2	few	.	TRBJ1-5	TGTGCCAGCAGTGAACGAGACAGTAGCAATCAGCCCCAGCATTTT	CASSERDSSNQPQHF
18	TRBV15	.	TRBD1	TRBJ1-5	TGTGCCACCAGCAGAGGCGCCCGGACAGGGAATAGCAATCAGCCCCAGCATTTT	CATSRGARTGNSNQPQHF
13	TRBV5-4	.	.	TRBJ2-4	TGTGCCAGCAGCTTGTTTCAGGGAGTCATTCAGTACTTC	CASSLFQGVIQYF
16	TRBV19	.	.	TRBJ1-2	TGTGCCAGTACCGGACCCCCAGGGAAGAGGGACTATGGCTACACCTTC	CASTGPPGKRDYGYTF
16	TRBV5-4	.	TRBD2	TRBJ2-3	TGTGCCAGCAGCACAAAAGCGGGAGCGGGGGCAGATACGCAGTATTTT	CASSTKAGAGADTQYF
15	TRBV27	.	.	TRBJ2-7	TGTGCCAGCAGTTTATCACCGAACAAGAACTACGAGCAGTACTTC	CASSLSPNKNYEQYF
15	TRBV9	.	TRBD2	TRBJ2-5	TGTGCCAGCAGCGCGACTAGCGGGGAACAAGAGACCCAGTACTTC	CASSATSGEQETQYF
14	TRBV27	.	.	TRBJ1-2	TGTGCCAGCACCTCAGGGCATCCGAACTATGGCTACACCTTC	CASTSGHPNYGYTF
15	TRBV10-3	.	.	TRBJ2-1	TGTGCCATCAGTGACCGTGTGGGATCATACAATGAGCAGTTCTTC	CAISDRVGSYNEQFF
12	TRBV29-1	.	TRBD1	TRBJ2-7	TGCAGCGTGACAGGGGGATCACACGAGCAGTACTTC	CSVTGGSHEQYF
13	TRBV29-1	.	.	TRBJ1-2	TGCAGCGTTAGCGGCAGGGCCAACTATGGCTACACCTTC	CSVSGRANYGYTF
20	TRBV4-1	.	.	TRBJ2-6	TGCGCCAGCAGCCAAGATCCGCTAGGGGGGCTGGCTGCTGGGGCCAACGTCCTGACTTTC	CASSQDPLGGLAAGANVLTF
11	TRBV30	.	.	TRBJ2-7	TGTGCCTGGAGCCAGCGGTACGAGCAGTACTTC	CAWSQRYEQYF
16	TRBV7-2	.	.	TRBJ1-2	TGTGCCAGCAGCTCCCCTGAGTACGGACCTAACTATGGCTACACCTTC	CASSSPEYGPNYGYTF
15	TRBV6-5	.	.	TRBJ1-4	TGTGCCAGCAGTTACAGGGGGGGCTCTAATGAAAAACTGTTTTTT	CASSYRGGSNEKLFF
15	TRBV7-2	.	TRBD2	TRBJ2-3	TGTGCCAGCAGCTTACTTAGCGGGAGCACAGATACGCAGTATTTT	CASSLLSGSTDTQYF
11	TRBV2	.	.	TRBJ1-2	TGTGCCAGCAGTGTCCACTATGGCTACACCTTC	CASSVHYGYTF
15	TRBV6-5	.	.	TRBJ2-2	TGTGCCAGCAGTTATTTCGGTAACAAGGTGGGGGAGCTGTTTTTT	CASSYFGNKVGELFF
15	TRBV11-3	.	TRBD2	TRBJ2-2	TGTGCCAGCAGCTCCTTAGCGGGAGGCACCGGGGAGCTGTTTTTT	CASSSLAGGTGELFF
12	TRBV5-1	few	.	TRBJ2-7	TGCGCCAGCAGCTTGGACAACTACGAGCAGTACTTC	CASSLDNYEQYF
14	TRBV9	.	TRBD1	TRBJ2-5	TGTGCCAGCAGCGCGGACAGGGCTAGAGAGACCCAGTACTTC	CASSADRARETQYF
16	TRBV5-1	.	.	TRBJ2-6	TGCGCCAGCAGCTTTTCCGGGGAGTCTGGGGCCAACGTCCTGACTTTC	CASSFSGESGANVLTF
17	TRBV5-1	.	.	TRBJ1-1	TGCGCCAGCAGCTTGGTTTCCGGTGGGCGGGTGAACACTGAAGCTTTCTTT	CASSLVSGGRVNTEAFF
16	TRBV19	.	TRBD2	TRBJ2-5	TGTGCCAGTAGTATAGTCTCCCTAGCGGGACAAGAGACCCAGTACTTC	CASSIVSLAGQETQYF
15	TRBV27	.	TRBD2	TRBJ2-7	TGTGCCAGCAGTTTCAGTCTAGCGGGAGCCTACGAGCAGTACTTC	CASSFSLAGAYEQYF
13	TRBV7-9	.	.	TRBJ2-3	TGTGCCAGCAGCCTAGACGGCACAGATACGCAGTATTTT	CASSLDGTDTQYF
13	TRBV7-3	.	.	TRBJ2-1	TGTGCCAGCAGCTTAAATGGCGACAATGAGCAGTTCTTC	CASSLNGDNEQFF